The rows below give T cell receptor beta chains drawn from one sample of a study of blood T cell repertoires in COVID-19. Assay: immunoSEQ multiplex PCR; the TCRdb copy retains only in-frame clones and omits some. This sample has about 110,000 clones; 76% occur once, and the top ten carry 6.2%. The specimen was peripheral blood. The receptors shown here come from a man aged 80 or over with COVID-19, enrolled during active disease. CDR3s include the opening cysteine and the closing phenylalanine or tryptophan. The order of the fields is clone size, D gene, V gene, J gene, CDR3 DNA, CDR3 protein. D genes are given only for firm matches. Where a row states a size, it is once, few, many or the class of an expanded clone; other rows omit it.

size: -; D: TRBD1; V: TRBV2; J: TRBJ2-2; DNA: TGTGCCAGCACCACCGACAGGGCGAACACCGGGGAGCTGTTTTTT; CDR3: CASTTDRANTGELFF
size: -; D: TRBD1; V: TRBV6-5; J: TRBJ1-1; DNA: TGTGCCAGCAGTCTTTATTACAGGGGGGACACTGAAGCTTTCTTT; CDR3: CASSLYYRGDTEAFF
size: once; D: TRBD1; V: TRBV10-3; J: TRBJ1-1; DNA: TGTGCCATCAGTCCCGGACAGGGTGTTACTGAAGCTTTCTTT; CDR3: CAISPGQGVTEAFF
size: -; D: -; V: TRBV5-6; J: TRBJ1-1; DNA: TGTGCCAGCAGCTTGAGCTCTTGGGGCGGAGCTTTCTTT; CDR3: CASSLSSWGGAFF
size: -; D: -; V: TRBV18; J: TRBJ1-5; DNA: TGTGCCAGCACAGTCGGGGGGGATCAGCCCCAGCATTTT; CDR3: CASTVGGDQPQHF
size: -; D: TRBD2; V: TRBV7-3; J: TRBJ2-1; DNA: TGTGCCAGCAGCCAAGAGCTAGCGGGAGCGAATGAGCAGTTCTTC; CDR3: CASSQELAGANEQFF
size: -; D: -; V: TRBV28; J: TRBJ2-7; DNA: TGTGCCAGCACCCTTAGCGGTTCCCCCTACGAGCAGTACTTC; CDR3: CASTLSGSPYEQYF
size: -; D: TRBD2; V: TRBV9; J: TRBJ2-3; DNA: TGTGCCAGCAGCGTGGATAGCGGGAGCACAGATACGCAGTATTTT; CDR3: CASSVDSGSTDTQYF
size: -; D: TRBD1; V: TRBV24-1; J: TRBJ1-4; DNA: TGTGCCACCGCGGGGACAGATAATGAAAAACTGTTTTTT; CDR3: CATAGTDNEKLFF
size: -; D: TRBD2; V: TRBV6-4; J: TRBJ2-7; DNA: TGTGCCAGCAGTGATGTGGGAGCGGGAGGGCCCCATGTGTACGAGCAGTACTTC; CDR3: CASSDVGAGGPHVYEQYF